This TCR beta chain was recovered during a study of cytomegalovirus exposure and HLA in healthy donors. Overall study findings and caveats: Within an earlier analysis, most TCR beta V segments proved productive either about 87% or about 30% of the time.

This CDR3 contains 13 residues. The germline V gene encodes CDR1 GTSNPN and CDR2 SVGIG (reference sequence). The V end lost 4 bases, the J end lost 6 bases, and 15 bases lay between the germline ends. The PCR employed 60 Vbeta primers together with 13 Jbeta primers. Some clones are missing from TCRdb's copy, which holds only in-frame ones; the method was immunoSEQ multiplex PCR. The table includes around 110,000 clones, approximately 81% detected once. Concerning this clone: Antigen: not known.

J is TRBJ1-1 and V is TRBV30; D is perhaps TRBD1 (6 bases). The sample taken for sequencing was PBMCs. This TCR came from a woman aged 25 to 39 in good health and CMV-seronegative. CDR3 DNA: TGTGCCTGGACCACAGGGCAGTGGGCTGAAGCTTTCTTT. Translation: CAWTTGQWAEAFF.